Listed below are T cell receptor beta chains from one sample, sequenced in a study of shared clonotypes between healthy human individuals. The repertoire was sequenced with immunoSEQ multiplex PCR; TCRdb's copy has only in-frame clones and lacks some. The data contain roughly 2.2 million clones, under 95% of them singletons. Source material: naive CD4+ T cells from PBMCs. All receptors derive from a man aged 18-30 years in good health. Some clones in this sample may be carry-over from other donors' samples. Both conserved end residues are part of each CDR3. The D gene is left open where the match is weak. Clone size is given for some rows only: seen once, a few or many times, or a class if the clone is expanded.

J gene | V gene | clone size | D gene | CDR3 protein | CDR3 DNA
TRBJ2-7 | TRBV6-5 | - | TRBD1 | CASSGDSNEQYF | TGTGCCAGCAGTGGGGACAGTAACGAGCAGTACTTC
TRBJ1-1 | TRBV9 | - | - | CASSVLGHNTEAFF | TGTGCCAGCAGCGTATTAGGGCATAACACTGAAGCTTTCTTT
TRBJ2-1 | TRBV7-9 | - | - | CASSLPPLASGYNEQFF | TGTGCCAGCAGCTTACCCCCGCTAGCGTCTGGCTACAATGAGCAGTTCTTC
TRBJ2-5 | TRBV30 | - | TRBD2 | CAWSRTSGTWETQYF | TGTGCCTGGAGTCGGACTAGCGGGACCTGGGAGACCCAGTACTTC
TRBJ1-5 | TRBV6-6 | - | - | CASSYAESNQPQHF | TGTGCCAGCAGTTACGCAGAGAGCAATCAGCCCCAGCATTTT
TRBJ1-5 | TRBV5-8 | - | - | CASSVGTGSNQPQHF | TGTGCCAGCAGCGTTGGGACCGGCAGCAATCAGCCCCAGCATTTT
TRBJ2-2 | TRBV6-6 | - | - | CASSPGANTGELFF | TGTGCCAGCAGTCCGGGAGCGAACACCGGGGAGCTGTTTTTT
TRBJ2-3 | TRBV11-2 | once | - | CASSSLLASDTQYF | TGTGCCAGCAGCTCGCTCCTAGCGTCAGATACGCAGTATTTT
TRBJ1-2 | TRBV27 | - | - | CASSLSGVFGYTF | TGTGCCAGCAGTCTCTCGGGCGTTTTTGGCTACACCTTC
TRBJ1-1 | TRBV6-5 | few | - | CASSHDRPEAFF | TGTGCCAGCAGCCACGACAGGCCTGAAGCTTTCTTT
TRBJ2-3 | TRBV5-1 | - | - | CASSLEGPNGADTQYF | TGCGCCAGCAGCTTGGAGGGACCCAATGGGGCAGATACGCAGTATTTT
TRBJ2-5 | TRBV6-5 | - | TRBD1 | CASSRPGTGGWEQYF | TGTGCCAGCAGCCGACCCGGGACAGGGGGCTGGGAGCAGTACTTC
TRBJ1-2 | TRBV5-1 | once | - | CASSLDGKNGYTF | TGCGCCAGCAGCTTGGACGGGAAGAATGGCTACACCTTC
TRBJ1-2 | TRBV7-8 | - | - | CASSLVTGSNYGYTF | TGTGCCAGCAGCTTAGTAACAGGATCTAACTATGGCTACACCTTC
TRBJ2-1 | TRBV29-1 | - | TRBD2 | CSVAGGPGDEQFF | TGCAGCGTAGCGGGAGGGCCGGGGGATGAGCAGTTCTTC
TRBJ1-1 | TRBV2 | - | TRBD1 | CASSKGTGTRNTEAFF | TGTGCCAGCAGCAAAGGGACAGGCACTAGGAACACTGAAGCTTTCTTT
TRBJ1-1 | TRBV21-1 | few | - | CASSKGVCSRSNTEAFF | TGTGCCAGCAGCAAAGGGGTTTGTAGCAGGTCGAACACTGAAGCTTTCTTT
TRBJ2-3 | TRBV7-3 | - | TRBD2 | CASSLASGSRGTDTQYF | TGTGCCAGCAGCTTGGCTAGCGGGAGTAGGGGCACAGATACGCAGTATTTT
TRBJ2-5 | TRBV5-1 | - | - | CASSLAGGEAQYF | TGCGCCAGCAGCTTGGCGGGGGGCGAGGCCCAGTACTTC
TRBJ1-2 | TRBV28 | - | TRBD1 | CASSTGGRNYGYTF | TGTGCCAGCAGCACAGGGGGAAGGAACTATGGCTACACCTTC
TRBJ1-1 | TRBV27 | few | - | CASSLPDGRRAFF | TGTGCCAGCAGTTTGCCGGACGGAAGGCGGGCTTTCTTT
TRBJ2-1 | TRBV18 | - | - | CASSAQGFDEQFF | TGTGCCAGCTCAGCACAGGGTTTCGATGAGCAGTTCTTC
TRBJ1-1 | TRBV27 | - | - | CASSKQNLNTEAFF | TGTGCCAGCAGTAAACAGAACTTGAACACTGAAGCTTTCTTT
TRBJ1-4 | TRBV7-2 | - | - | CASSPGQQGEKLFF | TGTGCCAGCAGCCCGGGCCAACAGGGAGAAAAACTGTTTTTT
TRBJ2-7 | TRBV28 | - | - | CASSVGGTSYEQYF | TGTGCCAGCAGTGTTGGCGGGACTTCCTACGAGCAGTACTTC
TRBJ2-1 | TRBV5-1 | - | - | CASSPEGDEQFF | TGCGCCAGCAGCCCGGAGGGGGATGAGCAGTTCTTC
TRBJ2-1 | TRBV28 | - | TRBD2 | CASSLRLAGVGNEQFF | TGTGCCAGCAGTTTGCGACTAGCGGGAGTGGGGAATGAGCAGTTCTTC
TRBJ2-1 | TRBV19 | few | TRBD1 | CASSIRQGDEQFF | TGTGCCAGTAGTATCCGACAGGGAGATGAGCAGTTCTTC
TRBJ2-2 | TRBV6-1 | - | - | CASKLEMNTGELFF | TGTGCCAGCAAATTGGAGATGAACACCGGGGAGCTGTTTTTT
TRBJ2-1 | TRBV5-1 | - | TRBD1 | CASSPAGQGNNEQFF | TGCGCCAGCAGCCCGGCGGGACAGGGGAACAATGAGCAGTTCTTC
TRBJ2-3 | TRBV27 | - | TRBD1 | CASSLIGQGAMDTQYF | TGTGCCAGCAGTCTAATCGGACAGGGGGCGATGGATACGCAGTATTTT
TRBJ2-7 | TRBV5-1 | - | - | CASSLAGSSYEQYF | TGCGCCAGCAGCTTGGCAGGGAGCTCCTACGAGCAGTACTTC
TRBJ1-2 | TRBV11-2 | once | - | CASSLDRASEGYTF | TGTGCCAGCAGCTTAGACAGGGCATCAGAGGGCTACACCTTC
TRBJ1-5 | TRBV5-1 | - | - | CASSLDNNQPQHF | TGCGCCAGCAGCCTGGACAACAATCAGCCCCAGCATTTT
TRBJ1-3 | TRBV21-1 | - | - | CASSKSLRVVGNTIYF | TGTGCCAGCAGCAAATCCCTCAGGGTAGTTGGAAACACCATATATTTT
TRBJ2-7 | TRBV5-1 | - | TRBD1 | CASSSQGTGGVYEQYF | TGCGCCAGCAGCTCGCAAGGGACAGGGGGCGTCTACGAGCAGTACTTC
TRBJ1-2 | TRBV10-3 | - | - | CAISVGVTDYGYTF | TGTGCCATCAGTGTCGGAGTGACAGACTATGGCTACACCTTC
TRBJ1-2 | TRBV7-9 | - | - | CASSAGRSGYTF | TGTGCCAGCAGCGCCGGACGCTCTGGCTACACCTTC
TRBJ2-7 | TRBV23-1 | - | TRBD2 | CASSQSGTSGLAATYEQYF | TGCGCCAGCAGTCAATCTGGGACGTCGGGACTAGCGGCAACCTACGAGCAGTACTTC
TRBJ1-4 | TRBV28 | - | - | CASSFLNEKLFF | TGTGCCAGCAGTTTTCTCAATGAAAAACTGTTTTTT
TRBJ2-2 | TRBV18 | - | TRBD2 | CASSPGTSGQTANTGELFF | TGTGCCAGCTCACCAGGGACTAGCGGCCAAACTGCGAACACCGGGGAGCTGTTTTTT
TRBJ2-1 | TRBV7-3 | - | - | CASSLPGLSNEQFF | TGTGCCAGCAGCTTACCGGGACTCTCCAATGAGCAGTTCTTC
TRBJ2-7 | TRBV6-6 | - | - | CASSYDREVYEQYF | TGTGCCAGCAGTTACGACAGGGAGGTATACGAGCAGTACTTC
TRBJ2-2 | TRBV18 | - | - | CASSQEIVANTGELFF | TGTGCCAGCTCACAAGAAATAGTCGCGAACACCGGGGAGCTGTTTTTT